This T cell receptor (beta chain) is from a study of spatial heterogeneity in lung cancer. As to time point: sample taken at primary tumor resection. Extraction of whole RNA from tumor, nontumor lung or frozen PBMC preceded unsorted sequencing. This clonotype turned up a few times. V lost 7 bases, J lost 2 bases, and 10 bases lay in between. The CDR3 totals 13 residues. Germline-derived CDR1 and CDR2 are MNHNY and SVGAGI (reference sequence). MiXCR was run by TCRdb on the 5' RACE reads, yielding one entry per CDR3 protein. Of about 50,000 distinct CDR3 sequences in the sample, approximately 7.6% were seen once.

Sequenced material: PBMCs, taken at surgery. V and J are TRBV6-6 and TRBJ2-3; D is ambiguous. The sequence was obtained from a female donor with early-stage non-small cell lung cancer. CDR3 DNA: TGTGCCAGCACCCCCTGGTCCACAGATACGCAGTATTTT. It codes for CASTPWSTDTQYF.